These 29 T cell receptor beta chains came from one sample sequenced in a study of shared T cell receptors in the human thymus. Repertoires were generated with immunoSEQ multiplex PCR, while TCRdb's copy carries only in-frame clones and drops some. The data contain hundreds of thousands of clones, around nine tenths of them singletons. The same sample was also used in a study of human thymus T cells.

The sequencing sample was made of thymocytes. These receptors were collected from a boy younger than two with a congenital heart defect.

The rearrangement uses TRBV15 and TRBJ2-1, with TRBD2 matching 9 bases. The CDR3 is 14 residues long. The junction had 8 bases not matched to a gene; V was cut back by 8 bases and J by 6 bases. CDR1 LNHNV and CDR2 YYDKDF come from the germline V gene (reference sequence). CDR3 sequence (DNA): TGTGCCACCCCCCGCCAGACTAGCGGCAATGAGCAGTTCTTC. Translating gives CATPRQTSGNEQFF.

The J gene is TRBJ1-5, the V gene TRBV19, with D tentatively TRBD1 (6 bases). Per the germline V gene, CDR1 is LNHDA and CDR2 is SQIVND (reference sequence). V was clipped by 4 bases and J by 4 bases, with 20 bases between them. This CDR3 spans 17 amino acids. DNA of the CDR3: TGTGCCAGTAGTACAGAAACAGGGCCACCCGATAATCAGCCCCAGCATTTT. Translated, it gives CASSTETGPPDNQPQHF.

The rearrangement links TRBV9 to TRBJ2-1; 10 bases map to TRBD2. Per germline, CDR1 SGDLS and CDR2 YYNGEE. This CDR3 contains 20 residues. Trimming took 1 base from V and 8 from J; bases not matched to a gene: 21. CDR3 in DNA: TGTGCCAGCAGCGTAAGCCCCCCCGACGAGGCTAGCGGGAGTAAGGATGAGCAGTTCTTC. Translation: CASSVSPPDEASGSKDEQFF.

J is TRBJ2-5 and V is TRBV10-1, with TRBD2 identical over 9 bases. The CDR3 loop spans 14 amino acids. Germline CDR1 and CDR2: WNHNN and SYGVQD (reference sequence). After removal of 5 bases from V and 1 base from J, the junction contained 2 bases not matched to a gene. The CDR3 region is CASSLSGSQETQYF. The CDR3 coding sequence is TGCGCCAGCAGTCTTAGCGGGAGCCAAGAGACCCAGTACTTC.

The gene calls are TRBV4-3 and TRBJ2-1, with 10 bases aligning to TRBD2. CDR3 size: 16 residues. CDR1 and CDR2 from the germline V gene are LGHNA and YSLEER. V lost 3 bases, J lost 3 bases, and 5 bases stayed unmatched. The CDR3, as DNA: TGCGCCAGCAGCCATGAACTAGCGGGAAACTACAATGAGCAGTTCTTC. Residues: CASSHELAGNYNEQFF.

The chain has TRBV7-6 and TRBJ1-3; 7 bases are a match to TRBD1. Germline-derived CDR1 and CDR2 are SGHVS and FNYEAQ. The CDR3 spans 14 residues. With 4 bases clipped from V and 4 bases from J, the junction kept 4 bases outside the gene matches. CDR3 residues: CASSSGGAGNTIYF. The DNA for the CDR3 is TGTGCCAGCAGCTCAGGGGGTGCGGGAAACACCATATATTTT.

The chain links TRBV15 to TRBJ2-7; 9 positions agree with TRBD1. CDR3 length: 16 residues. The J segment lost 2 bases and the V segment lost 0 bases, leaving 5 bases of the junction unmatched. The germline CDR1 and CDR2 sequences are LNHNV and YYDKDF (reference sequence). In DNA, the CDR3 is TGTGCCACCAGCAGAGATACTGGGGACAGGGCCTACGAGCAGTACTTC. Its protein product is CATSRDTGDRAYEQYF. The variable domain in full, with the rest retrieved from reference TRBV15 and TRBJ2-7, is DAMVIQNPRYQVTQFGKPVTLSCSQTLNHNVMYWYQQKSSQAPKLLFHYYDKDFNNEADTPDNFQSRRPNTSFCFLDIRSPGLGDTAMYLCATSRDTGDRAYEQYFGPGTRLTVT.

V is TRBV6-1 and J is TRBJ2-1; the match to TRBD2 covers 8 bases. Germline V gene sequence: CDR1 MNHNS, CDR2 SASEGT. Trimming cost V 8 bases and J 6 bases; bases outside gene matches: 9. The CDR3 is 14 amino acids. The CDR3 loop is CASGGLVRGNEQFF. DNA of the CDR3: TGTGCCAGCGGGGGACTAGTAAGAGGCAATGAGCAGTTCTTC.

As DNA, the CDR3 is TGTGCCAGCAGCCAATACCAGGGGAAACTTAACTATGGCTACACCTTC. Its protein product is CASSQYQGKLNYGYTF. This rearrangement joins TRBV11-3 to TRBJ1-2, with TRBD1 as a possible D gene (6 bases). V was pared by 5 bases and J by 1 base, with 17 bases between. Germline CDR1 is SGHNT and CDR2 is YENEEA. The CDR3 is 16 amino acids.

This clone was picked up a small number of times. The chain has TRBV28 and TRBJ2-7, with 9 bases fitting TRBD1. The length of the CDR3 is 16 residues. Germline CDR1 MDHEN, CDR2 SYDVKM. Germline trimming cut 3 bases from V and 3 bases from J; bases unmatched to any gene: 9. CDR3 residues: CASSLPSGTGFYEQYF. CDR3 DNA sequence: TGTGCCAGCAGTTTGCCGTCCGGGACAGGGTTCTACGAGCAGTACTTC. Drawing the rest from reference TRBV28 and TRBJ2-7, the complete variable domain is DVKVTQSSRYLVKRTGEKVFLECVQDMDHENMFWYRQDPGLGLRLIYFSYDVKMKEKGDIPEGYSVSREKKERFSLILESASTNQTSMYLCASSLPSGTGFYEQYFGPGTRLTVT.

This clone has just one count. The chain combines TRBV9 with TRBJ2-7, with 8 bases matching TRBD1. Germline V gene sequence: CDR1 SGDLS, CDR2 YYNGEE. The CDR3 has 16 residues. Trimming removed 0 bases from V and 5 bases from J; junction bases left unmatched: 10. CDR3 region: CASSVGSQGAYNEQYF. In DNA form, the CDR3 reads TGTGCCAGCAGCGTAGGTTCGCAGGGGGCTTACAACGAGCAGTACTTC.

The chain couples TRBV2 to TRBJ2-7, with D possibly being TRBD1 (5 bases). V dropped 2 bases and J dropped 1 base, with 9 bases sitting between them. Germline V lookup: CDR1 SNHLY, CDR2 FYNNEI. The CDR3 covers 14 residues. This CDR3 reads CASSEKGRSYEQYF. In DNA form, the CDR3 reads TGTGCCAGCAGTGAAAAGGGGCGATCCTACGAGCAGTACTTC. The whole variable domain, remainder taken from reference TRBV2 and TRBJ2-7, is EPEVTQTPSHQVTQMGQEVILRCVPISNHLYFYWYRQILGQKVEFLVSFYNNEISEKSEIFDDQFSVERPDGSNFTLKIRSTKLEDSAMYFCASSEKGRSYEQYFGPGTRLTVT.

This chain links TRBV2 with TRBJ2-2, with D perhaps TRBD1 (6 bases). CDR1 is SNHLY and CDR2 is FYNNEI in the germline V gene. This CDR3 is 12 amino acids long. The ends were cut back, 6 bases at V and 5 bases at J, with 7 bases in the middle. CDR3 sequence (DNA): TGTGCCAGCAGGAGGGGGACCGGGGAGCTGTTTTTT. Translated, it gives CASRRGTGELFF.

The rearrangement joins TRBV19 to TRBJ2-1; 10 nucleotides line up with TRBD2. Trimming at V came to 2 bases and at J to 8 bases, leaving 9 bases not matched to a gene. The CDR3 length is 16 residues. Germline V gene lookup returns CDR1 LNHDA and CDR2 SQIVND (reference sequence). The CDR3 DNA sequence: TGTGCCAGTAGTATAACGGGAGGGACTAGCGTTTATGAGCAGTTCTTC. Its translation is CASSITGGTSVYEQFF. The variable domain in full, completed from reference TRBV19 and TRBJ2-1, reads DGGITQSPKYLFRKEGQNVTLSCEQNLNHDAMYWYRQDPGQGLRLIYYSQIVNDFQKGDIAEGYSVSREKKESFPLTVTSAQKNPTAFYLCASSITGGTSVYEQFFGPGTRLTVL.

This chain connects TRBV4-1 to TRBJ1-2, with TRBD1 matching 7 bases. V gave up 0 bases and J gave up 7 bases; unmatched junction bases: 11. CDR1 and CDR2 (germline): MGHRA, YSYEKL. CDR3 size: 16 residues. CDR3 DNA: TGCGCCAGCAGCCAAGATGGACAGGCCCTAGTTTGTGGCTACACCTTC. Translated, it gives CASSQDGQALVCGYTF.

This chain uses TRBV5-4 with TRBJ2-2; a weak D match, TRBD1 (8 bases). The CDR3 is made up of 15 amino acids. V lost 2 bases and J lost 4, with 12 bases in between. Germline CDR1 SGHNT, CDR2 YYREEE (reference sequence). The CDR3 is CASSLQGGPTGELFF. The CDR3 DNA sequence: TGTGCCAGCAGCTTACAGGGGGGGCCCACCGGGGAGCTGTTTTTT.

In this sample, this clone turned up once. The genes are TRBV11-2 and TRBJ2-1, with 12 bases identical to TRBD2. V lost 1 base and J lost 1; bases outside the gene matches: 5. Germline CDR1 reads SGHAT; CDR2 reads FQNNGV. CDR3 length equals 18 residues. CDR3 in DNA: TGTGCCAGCAGCTTAGGCGGTCTAGCGGGAGGGTCCTACAATGAGCAGTTCTTC. This sequence encodes CASSLGGLAGGSYNEQFF.

This chain uses TRBV30 with TRBJ1-2, with 7 bases aligning to TRBD1. The trim removed 3 bases at V and 2 bases at J, leaving 3 bases unmatched. Germline CDR1 and CDR2: GTSNPN and SVGIG (reference sequence). The CDR3 runs to 13 residues. CDR3 nucleotide sequence: TGTGCCTGGAGCGCACAGGGGAACTATGGCTACACCTTC. Protein: CAWSAQGNYGYTF.

The rearrangement links TRBV4-3 to TRBJ1-3; possible D gene TRBD1, 6 bases. The CDR3 runs 14 residues. Germline CDR1 reads LGHNA; CDR2 reads YSLEER. V lost 1 base to trimming and J lost 7 bases, with 11 bases between them. The CDR3 here is CASSQGTARNTIYF. CDR3 in DNA: TGCGCCAGCAGCCAAGGGACAGCTAGGAACACCATATATTTT.

The chain couples TRBV4-3 to TRBJ2-7; D might be TRBD2 (7 bases). The J call is in doubt because the DNA end fits TRBJ2-5 better. This CDR3 is 14 amino acids long. Germline-derived CDR1 and CDR2 are LGHNA and YSLEER. Written as DNA, the CDR3 is TGCGCCAGCAGCCAACAGGAGGGGGGGGAGACCCAGTACTTC. Amino acids: CASSQQEGGETQYF.

The gene calls are TRBV25-1 and TRBJ1-4; D remains unclear. This CDR3 has 14 amino acids. Germline-derived CDR1 and CDR2 are MGHDK and SYGVNS. Trimming pared 3 bases from V and 6 bases from J, leaving 11 bases between. In DNA form, the CDR3 reads TGTGCCAGCAGTGAGGGCCGCCTGGATGAAAAACTGTTTTTT. Protein sequence: CASSEGRLDEKLFF. Complete variable domain (other parts from reference TRBV25-1 and TRBJ1-4): EADIYQTPRYLVIGTGKKITLECSQTMGHDKMYWYQQDPGMELHLIHYSYGVNSTEKGDLSSESTVSRIRTEHFPLTLESARPSHTSQYLCASSEGRLDEKLFFGSGTQLSVL.

CDR3 sequence reads: CASSFKHGQQYF. For the CDR3, the DNA is TGTGCCAGCAGTTTCAAACATGGCCAGCAGTACTTC. V and J are TRBV27 and TRBJ2-7; D uncertain. V lost 3 bases, J lost 8 bases, and 11 bases lay in between. Germline V gene lookup returns CDR1 MNHEY and CDR2 SMNVEV (reference sequence). The CDR3 is 12 residues long.

This rearrangement joins TRBV10-3 to TRBJ1-2; D gene ambiguous. Germline lookup yields CDR1 ENHRY and CDR2 SYGVKD. The CDR3 has 16 amino acids. Deletions cut 10 bases from V and 3 bases from J, with 24 bases between. CDR3 bases: TGTGCCAGCCAAGGCCCCCTTAAGCGGCTTGACTATGGCTACACCTTC. Translation: CASQGPLKRLDYGYTF.

The rearrangement joins TRBV27 to TRBJ2-7; TRBD1 agrees at 8 bases. This CDR3 region has 19 residues. V shed 5 bases, J shed 0 bases, and the junction held 18 bases outside the gene matches. Germline CDR1 MNHEY, CDR2 SMNVEV (reference sequence). CDR3 residues: CASSPTPPGQGYTSYEQYF. As DNA, the CDR3 is TGTGCCAGCAGTCCTACCCCACCCGGACAGGGTTATACCTCCTACGAGCAGTACTTC.

The chain combines TRBV19 with TRBJ2-7; 7 bases are shared with TRBD1. The CDR3 has 17 amino acids. J was trimmed by 0 bases and V by 4 bases; bases with no gene match: 12. Germline V CDR1 and CDR2: LNHDA, SQIVND (reference sequence). Written as DNA, the CDR3 is TGTGCCAGTAGTACCATGCCAGGACAGGAGAGCTCCTACGAGCAGTACTTC. It specifies CASSTMPGQESSYEQYF.

V and J are TRBV7-9 and TRBJ2-1, with TRBD2 as a possible D gene (5 bases). Trimming cost V 2 bases and J 1 base, with 9 bases left between them. Germline V gene sequence: CDR1 SEHNR, CDR2 FQNEAQ (reference sequence). The CDR3 has 15 residues. The CDR3 protein is CASSLSGASYNEQFF. CDR3 nucleotide sequence: TGTGCCAGCAGCTTAAGCGGAGCTTCCTACAATGAGCAGTTCTTC. The variable domain in full, completed from reference TRBV7-9 and TRBJ2-1, reads DTGVSQNPRHKITKRGQNVTFRCDPISEHNRLYWYRQTLGQGPEFLTYFQNEAQLEKSRLLSDRFSAERPKGSFSTLEIQRTEQGDSAMYLCASSLSGASYNEQFFGPGTRLTVL.

This chain links TRBV11-2 with TRBJ2-3; 9 bases are a match to TRBD2. This CDR3 contains 18 residues. V trimming: 0 bases; J trimming: 0 bases; junction bases outside the gene matches: 7. Germline V gene lookup returns CDR1 SGHAT and CDR2 FQNNGV. In DNA form, the CDR3 reads TGTGCCAGCAGCTTAGATGCTAGCGGGACCTTTAGCACAGATACGCAGTATTTT. Its protein is CASSLDASGTFSTDTQYF.

V is TRBV4-3 and J is TRBJ1-4; tentatively, D is TRBD1 (6 bases). V was pared by 2 bases and J by 2 bases, with 6 bases between. The CDR3 covers 14 residues. The germline V gene encodes CDR1 LGHNA and CDR2 YSLEER. The CDR3 sequence is CASSQTGTNEKLFF. The CDR3 DNA follows: TGCGCCAGCAGCCAAACAGGGACTAATGAAAAACTGTTTTTT.

J is TRBJ1-3 and V is TRBV7-9, with D tentatively TRBD1 (6 bases). Germline assignment: CDR1 SEHNR and CDR2 FQNEAQ (reference sequence). CDR3 size: 18 residues. Trimming removed 3 bases from V and 3 bases from J, with 21 bases in between. Here the CDR3 reads CASSFGGDPRDIGNTIYF. The DNA for the CDR3 is TGTGCCAGCAGCTTTGGGGGGGATCCCCGGGACATTGGAAACACCATATATTTT.